Following are 28 T cell receptor beta chains from one sample sequenced in a study of a mutant IDH1 vaccine in newly diagnosed glioma. Their antigen targets remain unknown. Described time point: week 11, during vaccination. Vaccination comprised doses that each held 300 ug of mutant IDH1 20-mer peptide, plus topical imiquimod. The assay was immunoSEQ multiplex PCR, and TCRdb's table has in-frame clones only and misses some. The table includes some 22,000 clones, 79% detected once. This specimen consisted of PBMCs, obtained from a glioma patient whose treatment included an IDH1 peptide vaccine. The origin of the receptors is a man in his forties with glioma.

The rearrangement uses TRBV29-1 and TRBJ2-3; 7 bases line up with TRBD2. Per the germline V gene, CDR1 is SQVTM and CDR2 is ANQGSEA. This CDR3 is 16 amino acids long. V was pared by 4 bases and J by 1 base, with 11 bases of the junction left unmatched. CDR3 nucleotide sequence: TGCAGCGTTGGTGGGACTACCGAATCAGGCACAGATACGCAGTATTTT. Its translation: CSVGGTTESGTDTQYF.

V is TRBV19 and J is TRBJ1-1, with unresolved D. The CDR3 runs 15 residues. The V end lost 1 base, the J end lost 6 bases, and 15 bases lay between the germline ends. Germline values: CDR1 LNHDA, CDR2 SQIVND (reference sequence). CDR3 coding DNA: TGTGCCAGTAGTATAGGGCCCTCGGGGAGAGCTGAAGCTTTCTTT. This translates into CASSIGPSGRAEAFF.

This clone was observed a handful of times. This chain uses TRBV9 with TRBJ2-4, with D unresolved. The V gene's germline CDR1 is SGDLS and CDR2 YYNGEE. V lost 3 bases and J lost 1, with 8 bases in between. The CDR3 covers 14 residues. CDR3 in DNA: TGTGCCAGCAGCGCAACCGTGGCCAAAAACATTCAGTACTTC. It is translated as CASSATVAKNIQYF.

The chain uses TRBV18 and TRBJ1-1, with a weak D call TRBD1 (5 bases). In germline, CDR1 is KGHSH, CDR2 LQKENI. The CDR3 is made up of 15 amino acids. The V end lost 1 base, the J end lost 1 base, and 10 bases lay between the germline ends. CDR3 sequence reads: CASSPRDGGNTEAFF. The CDR3 bases are TGTGCCAGCTCACCACGCGACGGGGGGAACACTGAAGCTTTCTTT. The full variable domain, completed using reference TRBV18 and TRBJ1-1, is NAGVMQNPRHLVRRRGQEARLRCSPMKGHSHVYWYRQLPEEGLKFMVYLQKENIIDESGMPKERFSAEFPKEGPSILRIQQVVRGDSAAYFCASSPRDGGNTEAFFGQGTRLTVV.

The gene calls are TRBV4-3 and TRBJ1-1; maybe TRBD1 (6 bases). Germline V gives CDR1 LGHNA, CDR2 YSLEER. This CDR3 has 14 residues. V lost 4 bases to trimming and J lost 1 base, with 10 bases between them. CDR3 bases: TGCGCCAGCAGCCGATACAGGGAGAACACTGAAGCTTTCTTT. It is translated as CASSRYRENTEAFF.

The rearrangement joins TRBV7-2 to TRBJ1-5; tentatively, D is TRBD1 (5 bases). Looked up from germline, CDR1 is SGHTA and CDR2 is FQGNSA. CDR3 size: 15 residues. V was clipped by 0 bases and J by 2 bases, with 8 bases between them. The CDR3 here is CASSLAGGGNQPQHF. The CDR3 coding sequence is TGTGCCAGCAGCTTAGCGGGAGGGGGCAATCAGCCCCAGCATTTT. Combining the CDR3 with reference TRBV7-2 and TRBJ1-5 gives the whole variable domain GAGVSQSPSNKVTEKGKDVELRCDPISGHTALYWYRQSLGQGLEFLIYFQGNSAPDKSGLPSDRFSAERTGGSVSTLTIQRTQQEDSAVYLCASSLAGGGNQPQHFGDGTRLSIL.

The rearrangement links TRBV7-7 to TRBJ2-5; D might be TRBD1 or TRBD2, each matching 7 bases. The CDR3 has 16 residues. V lost 2 bases and J 5 bases, leaving 18 bases between the germline ends. Germline CDR1 SSHAT, CDR2 FNYEAQ (reference sequence). The CDR3 DNA is TGTGCCAGCAGCTTATCCCCCGGAGCGGGACAGGAGACCCAGTACTTC. It codes for CASSLSPGAGQETQYF. Drawing the rest from reference TRBV7-7 and TRBJ2-5, the complete variable domain is GAGVSQSPRYKVTKRGQDVTLRCDPISSHATLYWYQQALGQGPEFLTYFNYEAQPDKSGLPSDRFSAERPEGSISTLTIQRTEQRDSAMYRCASSLSPGAGQETQYFGPGTRLLVL.

As to this clone: This specimen includes other DNA sequences encoding the same CDR3. This sequence joins TRBV5-6 and TRBJ2-1; D is unresolved. V lost 0 bases to trimming and J lost 9 bases, with 4 bases between them. CDR1 is SGHDT and CDR2 is YYEEEE in the germline V gene. The CDR3 has 11 residues. This CDR3 is CASSLEGEQFF. CDR3 nucleotide sequence: TGTGCCAGCAGCTTGGAGGGTGAGCAGTTCTTC.

This clone was recorded a few times. The rearrangement joins TRBV20-1 to TRBJ1-1, with D uncertain. This CDR3 region has 10 residues. CDR1 DFQATT and CDR2 SNEGSKA come from the germline V gene (reference sequence). Trimming took off 6 bases at V and 5 bases at J, with 7 bases between the two ends. CDR3 in DNA: TGCAGTGCGGGAGGAACTGAAGCTTTCTTT. Residues: CSAGGTEAFF.

The chain couples TRBV19 to TRBJ1-5, with 7 bases aligning to TRBD1. The CDR3 loop spans 15 amino acids. Germline loops: CDR1 LNHDA, CDR2 SQIVND (reference sequence). V dropped 2 bases and J dropped 6; count of bases not matched to a gene: 7. CDR3 DNA sequence: TGTGCCAGTAGTATAAGCCGACAGGGAGGTCAGCCCCAGCATTTT. This translates into CASSISRQGGQPQHF.

This chain links TRBV20-1 with TRBJ1-2, with D unclear. The CDR3 is 11 amino acids. Germline V lookup: CDR1 DFQATT, CDR2 SNEGSKA (reference sequence). Trimming took off 3 bases at V and 8 bases at J, with 10 bases between the two ends. CDR3 protein: CSASGISGYTF. CDR3 in DNA: TGCAGTGCTAGTGGCATATCGGGCTACACCTTC.

This clone was detected once. The genes are TRBV19 and TRBJ2-1; 9 positions agree with TRBD2. Germline V CDR1 and CDR2: LNHDA, SQIVND (reference sequence). The CDR3 loop spans 13 amino acids. The V and J ends lost 7 bases and 8 bases, in that order; junction bases with no gene match: 6. The CDR3 DNA sequence: TGTGCCAGTATTGGACTAGCGAAGGATGAGCAGTTCTTC. Translated: CASIGLAKDEQFF.

This clone was observed once. The chain carries TRBV28 and TRBJ2-1; maybe TRBD1 (6 bases). Germline assignment: CDR1 MDHEN and CDR2 SYDVKM. The CDR3 sequence is 14 residues long. V was pared by 4 bases and J by 5 bases, with 12 bases between. CDR3 sequence: CASSSGTNNNEQFF. The DNA for the CDR3 is TGTGCCAGCAGTTCCGGGACAAATAACAATGAGCAGTTCTTC. Using reference TRBV28 and TRBJ2-1 for the parts outside the CDR3, the full variable domain is DVKVTQSSRYLVKRTGEKVFLECVQDMDHENMFWYRQDPGLGLRLIYFSYDVKMKEKGDIPEGYSVSREKKERFSLILESASTNQTSMYLCASSSGTNNNEQFFGPGTRLTVL.

In this sample, this clone turned up once. This chain joins TRBV29-1 and TRBJ2-1; a possible D gene is TRBD2 (6 bases). V was shortened by 6 bases and J by 3 bases, with 12 bases between the two germline ends. CDR1 and CDR2 from the germline V gene are SQVTM and ANQGSEA. This CDR3 comprises 13 residues. In DNA, the CDR3 is TGCAGCGTAGCGGGTGTCCGCTACAATGAGCAGTTCTTC. Translation: CSVAGVRYNEQFF.

V gene TRBV28 combines with J gene TRBJ1-1; 8 bases match TRBD1. This CDR3 has 15 amino acids. Germline CDR1 and CDR2: MDHEN and SYDVKM. The J segment lost 0 bases and the V segment lost 5 bases, leaving 5 bases of the junction unmatched. The CDR3 DNA reads as TGTGCCAGCAGTCTTTGGACAGGGCTGAACACTGAAGCTTTCTTT. Protein product: CASSLWTGLNTEAFF.

A note on this clone: This specimen includes other DNA sequences encoding the same CDR3. The chain couples TRBV18 to TRBJ1-4; 9 bases align to TRBD1. The germline V gene has CDR1 KGHSH and CDR2 LQKENI. The CDR3 has 15 residues. V shed 0 bases, J shed 5 bases, and the junction held 1 base outside the gene matches. The CDR3 nucleotides read TGTGCCAGCTCACCACCGGGACAGGGCAATGAAAAACTGTTTTTT. This translates into CASSPPGQGNEKLFF.

The chain carries TRBV5-1 and TRBJ2-2; D might be TRBD1 (6 bases). The CDR3 is 14 residues long. V dropped 0 bases and J dropped 8 bases, with 11 bases sitting between them. The germline V gene has CDR1 SGHRS and CDR2 YFSETQ. For the CDR3, the DNA is TGCGCCAGCAGCTTGGACAGGGCGGATGGGGAGCTGTTTTTT. It codes for CASSLDRADGELFF.

The V and J genes are TRBV6-5 and TRBJ2-5, with no clear D. From germline, CDR1 is MNHEY and CDR2 SVGAGI. The CDR3 has 15 amino acids. The ends were cut back, 3 bases at V and 0 bases at J, with 11 bases in the middle. The CDR3 loop reads CASSYWQYHQETQYF. As DNA, the CDR3 is TGTGCCAGCAGTTATTGGCAGTACCACCAAGAGACCCAGTACTTC.

This clone was observed a handful of times. V and J are TRBV6-1 and TRBJ2-7, with D unclear. The V gene lost 1 base and the J gene lost 7 bases, with 8 bases spanning the gap. CDR3 length: 12 residues. Germline CDR1 is MNHNS and CDR2 is SASEGT. CDR3 sequence reads: CASSEGSGEQYV. The CDR3 bases are TGTGCCAGCAGTGAAGGGTCTGGGGAGCAGTACGTC.

This clone appeared a few times. The chain employs TRBV5-1 and TRBJ2-3; 11 bases are a match to TRBD2. Germline CDR1 reads SGHRS; CDR2 reads YFSETQ. With 2 bases clipped from V and 2 bases from J, the junction kept 4 bases outside the gene matches. The CDR3 extends over 16 amino acids. The CDR3 DNA follows: TGCGCCAGCAGCTTCGGGACTAGCGGCTTCACAGATACGCAGTATTTT. Translated, it gives CASSFGTSGFTDTQYF.

This rearrangement joins TRBV6-4 to TRBJ2-2; D unclear. The germline V and J ends were trimmed by 7 bases and 0 bases, with 9 bases remaining between them. Germline V gene lookup returns CDR1 MRHNA and CDR2 SNTAGT. The CDR3 is 14 amino acids. The CDR3 protein is CASKVYSNTGELFF. The CDR3 DNA sequence: TGTGCCAGCAAGGTCTACTCGAACACCGGGGAGCTGTTTTTT.

The chain combines TRBV20-1 with TRBJ2-7; D not resolved. CDR3 length: 10 amino acids. V was clipped by 4 bases and J by 3 bases, with 4 bases between them. The germline gives CDR1 DFQATT, CDR2 SNEGSKA (reference sequence). Here the CDR3 DNA reads TGCAGTGCTAAGGGCTACGAGCAGTACTTC. As protein: CSAKGYEQYF.

The gene calls are TRBV28 and TRBJ1-5; 7 bases match TRBD1. The CDR3 has 15 amino acids. Germline V gives CDR1 MDHEN, CDR2 SYDVKM. The trim removed 5 bases at V and 2 bases at J, leaving 6 bases unmatched. The CDR3 loop reads CASSATGARNQPQHF. Written as DNA, the CDR3 is TGTGCCAGCAGTGCCACAGGGGCGCGCAATCAGCCCCAGCATTTT.

The gene calls are TRBV25-1 and TRBJ2-1; possibly TRBD1 for D (6 bases). The V end was cut by 3 bases, the J end by 6 bases, with 12 bases between. From germline, CDR1 is MGHDK and CDR2 SYGVNS. The CDR3 has 14 amino acids. The CDR3: CASSEGAGSNEQFF. CDR3 DNA: TGTGCCAGCAGTGAGGGGGCAGGGTCCAATGAGCAGTTCTTC.

This clone was detected a few times. The chain carries TRBV11-3 and TRBJ2-5; a possible D gene is TRBD2 (5 bases). This CDR3 has 15 amino acids. The germline gives CDR1 SGHNT, CDR2 YENEEA. V gave up 0 bases and J gave up 7 bases, with 15 bases separating them. For the CDR3, the DNA is TGTGCCAGCAGCTTAGATGGTAATACACGGGGGACCCAGTACTTC. It translates to CASSLDGNTRGTQYF.

This clone showed up just a few times. This chain links TRBV18 with TRBJ1-6; D uncertain. CDR3 length: 12 amino acids. V was cut by 10 bases and J by 8 bases, with 12 bases left in between. Germline V lookup: CDR1 KGHSH, CDR2 LQKENI. Here the CDR3 reads CATTSQDSPLHF. The CDR3, as DNA: TGTGCCACCACCTCCCAGGATTCACCCCTCCACTTT.

The CDR3 loop is CASSVGGGYGYTF. Written as DNA, the CDR3 is TGTGCCAGCAGCGTAGGTGGGGGATACGGCTACACCTTC. The chain employs TRBV9 and TRBJ1-2; a weak D match, TRBD1 (5 bases). The CDR3 has 13 amino acids. Germline V gene sequence: CDR1 SGDLS, CDR2 YYNGEE. With 0 bases removed from V and 8 bases from J, the gap between germline ends came to 11 bases.

This chain links TRBV6-4 with TRBJ2-1; 7 nucleotides agree with TRBD2. CDR3 length: 12 amino acids. The junction had 5 bases not matched to a gene; V was cut back by 6 bases and J by 9 bases. Germline CDR1 and CDR2: MRHNA and SNTAGT. CDR3 sequence (DNA): TGTGCCAGCAGCCCGGGGGGTACTGAGCAGTTCTTC. Translation: CASSPGGTEQFF.